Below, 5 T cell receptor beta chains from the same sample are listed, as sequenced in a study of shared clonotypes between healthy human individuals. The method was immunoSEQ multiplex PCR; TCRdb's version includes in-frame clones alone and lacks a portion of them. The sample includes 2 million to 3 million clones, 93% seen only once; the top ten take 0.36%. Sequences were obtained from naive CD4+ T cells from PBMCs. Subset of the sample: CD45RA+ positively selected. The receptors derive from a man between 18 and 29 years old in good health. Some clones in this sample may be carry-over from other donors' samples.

The CDR3 DNA reads as TGCAGCGCCGAGGGCCTGCTCTCCTACAATGAGCAGTTCTTC. It translates to CSAEGLLSYNEQFF. The gene calls are TRBV29-1 and TRBJ2-1, with a tentative D call TRBD2 (5 bases). CDR1 and CDR2 from the germline V gene are SQVTM and ANQGSEA. V was shortened by 7 bases and J by 0 bases, with 13 bases between the two germline ends. The CDR3 loop spans 14 amino acids.

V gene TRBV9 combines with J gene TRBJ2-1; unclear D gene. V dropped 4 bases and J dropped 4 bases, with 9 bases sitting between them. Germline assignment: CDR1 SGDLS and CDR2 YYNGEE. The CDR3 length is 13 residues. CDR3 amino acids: CASSPDPYNEQFF. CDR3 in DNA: TGTGCCAGCAGCCCCGACCCGTACAATGAGCAGTTCTTC.

CDR3 in amino acids: CASSSMMNTEAFF. The CDR3 region has the DNA TGTGCCAGCAGCTCCATGATGAACACTGAAGCTTTCTTT. The chain combines TRBV7-9 with TRBJ1-1; D gene unclear. The CDR3 spans 13 residues. V gave up 4 bases and J gave up 0 bases, with 6 bases separating them. Germline CDR1 reads SEHNR; CDR2 reads FQNEAQ (reference sequence).

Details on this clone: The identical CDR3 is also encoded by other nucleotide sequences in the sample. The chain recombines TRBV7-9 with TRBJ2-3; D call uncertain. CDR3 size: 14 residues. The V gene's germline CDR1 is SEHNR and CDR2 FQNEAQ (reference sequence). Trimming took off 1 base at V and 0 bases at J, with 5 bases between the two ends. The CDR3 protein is CASSLGRSTDTQYF. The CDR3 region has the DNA TGTGCCAGCAGCTTAGGGCGGAGCACAGATACGCAGTATTTT.

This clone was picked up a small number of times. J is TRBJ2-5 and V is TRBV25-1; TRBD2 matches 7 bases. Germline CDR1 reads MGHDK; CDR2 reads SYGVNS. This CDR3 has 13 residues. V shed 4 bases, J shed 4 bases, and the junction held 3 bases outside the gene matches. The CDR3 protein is CASSVGGGETQYF. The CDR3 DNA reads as TGTGCCAGCAGTGTGGGCGGGGGAGAGACCCAGTACTTC. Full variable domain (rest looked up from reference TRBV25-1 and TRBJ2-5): EADIYQTPRYLVIGTGKKITLECSQTMGHDKMYWYQQDPGMELHLIHYSYGVNSTEKGDLSSESTVSRIRTEHFPLTLESARPSHTSQYLCASSVGGGETQYFGPGTRLLVL.